A selection of T cell receptor beta chains follows, all from one sample in a study of blood T cells in healthy people across ages. MiXCR, applied by TCRdb to the 5' RACE reads, yields one record per CDR3 protein. This table has fewer than 800,000 distinct CDR3 sequences, around 48% appearing once. The sample was blood. These TCRs come from a woman aged 60 to 75 in good health. Each CDR3 is given with its conserved first and last residue. A D gene is named only where the DNA matches it firmly. Some rows have no size entry. The others give once, few or many, or a class for an expanded clone.

d_gene | abundance | j_gene | v_gene | CDR3aa | CDR3nt
TRBD2 | - | TRBJ2-1 | TRBV20-1 | CSARDVTSGMDEQFF | TGCAGTGCTAGAGATGTGACTAGCGGGATGGATGAGCAGTTCTTC
- | - | TRBJ2-3 | TRBV20-1 | CTGVGYTDTQYF | TGCACCGGAGTGGGTTACACAGATACGCAGTATTTT
TRBD2 | - | TRBJ2-5 | TRBV7-3 | CASSLTSGRWETQYF | TGTGCCAGCAGCTTAACTAGCGGGAGATGGGAGACCCAGTACTTC
TRBD2 | - | TRBJ2-1 | TRBV20-1 | CSARKTGLDYSEQFF | TGCAGTGCTAGGAAAACGGGACTAGACTACAGTGAGCAGTTCTTC
- | - | TRBJ2-1 | TRBV12-3/TRBV12-4 | CASSSDSFYEQFF | TGTGCCAGCAGTTCAGACTCTTTCTATGAGCAGTTCTTC
TRBD2 | few | TRBJ2-7 | TRBV20-1 | CSARGSSGITYEQYF | TGCAGTGCCAGGGGCTCTAGCGGGATAACCTACGAGCAGTACTTC
TRBD2 | - | TRBJ2-1 | TRBV7-3 | CASSLHSGRDYNEQFF | TGTGCCAGCAGCCTCCATAGCGGGAGGGACTACAATGAGCAGTTCTTC
- | - | TRBJ2-5 | TRBV20-1 | CSASGGAGRNEQYF | TGCAGTGCTAGTGGTGGGGCAGGTAGAAATGAGCAGTACTTC
TRBD2 | - | TRBJ2-5 | TRBV28 | CASRSPSGRDQETQYF | TGTGCCAGCAGATCCCCTAGCGGGAGGGACCAAGAGACCCAGTACTTC
- | - | TRBJ2-1 | TRBV6-6 | CASSYPLVFEQFF | TGTGCCAGCAGTTACCCGTTAGTGTTTGAGCAGTTCTTC
- | few | TRBJ2-7 | TRBV27 | CASTSLGGEQYF | TGTGCCAGCACCTCTCTTGGGGGCGAGCAGTACTTC
- | few | TRBJ2-5 | TRBV10-3 | CAIRSGDKETQYF | TGTGCCATCCGCTCTGGAGACAAAGAGACCCAGTACTTC
TRBD1 | few | TRBJ1-4 | TRBV6-5 | CASKPTGGGEKLFF | TGTGCCAGCAAACCGACAGGGGGAGGTGAAAAACTGTTTTTT
- | - | TRBJ1-2 | TRBV9 | CASSVVPDPGYGYTF | TGTGCCAGCAGCGTAGTTCCTGATCCGGGTTATGGCTACACCTTC
TRBD2 | - | TRBJ2-7 | TRBV7-2 | CASSLQGLAGRYEQYF | TGTGCCAGCAGCTTACAAGGACTAGCGGGAAGATACGAGCAGTACTTC
- | many | TRBJ2-5 | TRBV20-1 | CSARDLFRAGNQETQYF | TGCAGTGCTAGAGATCTCTTTCGTGCTGGGAACCAAGAGACCCAGTACTTC